The sequence of this T cell receptor beta chain was determined in a study of CD8 T cells in ankylosing spondylitis. This clonotype was seen a few times. What it binds is not known. Study conclusions and caveats: Researchers reportedly found disease-linked clones significantly enriched in matched ankylosing spondylitis synovial fluid.

TCRdb re-derived calls from the 5' RACE reads in MiXCR, one entry per CDR3 protein. The repertoire holds under 450,000 distinct CDR3 sequences, roughly 20% seen once, with around 13% in the top ten. The CDR3 has 18 amino acids. The germline gives CDR1 SGHAT, CDR2 FQDESV (reference sequence). The ends were cut back, 1 base at V and 2 bases at J, with 20 bases in the middle. The TCR comes from a male donor with ankylosing spondylitis or in good health (not recorded which). Sequencing was performed on blood, either unsorted or a sorted T cell fraction (not recorded which). The chain carries TRBV11-1 and TRBJ2-5; D gene unclear. The CDR3 reads CASSLGPIRTPKQETQYF. The CDR3 nucleotides read TGTGCCAGCAGCTTAGGCCCAATCAGGACCCCGAAGCAAGAGACCCAGTACTTC.